A single sample gave rise to the 16 T cell receptor beta chains below, sequenced in a study of blood T cells in healthy people across ages. The second PCR ran roughly 6 to 11 cycles with a sample-barcoded 5' primer and J-beta primers. Each CDR3 protein gets one entry after TCRdb re-called the 5' RACE reads with MiXCR. This sample carries fewer than 950,000 distinct CDR3 sequences, around 34% of them seen once, and the ten largest clones take about an eighth. The sample consisted of blood. These receptors all come from a man aged 18 to 30 in good health.

This clonotype has only one observation. The chain couples TRBV11-2 to TRBJ2-7; D remains unclear. The tail of the sequence fits TRBJ2-5 better, so the J call may be wrong. The CDR3 is made up of 13 amino acids. The germline CDR1 and CDR2 sequences are SGHAT and FQNNGV. CDR3 sequence: CASSGIVGETQYF. DNA for the CDR3: TGTGCCAGCAGCGGAATAGTTGGGGAGACCCAGTACTTC.

On this clonotype itself: This may be a read error, as it is one base from a much larger clone. The J gene is TRBJ2-1, the V gene TRBV7-9; D might be TRBD2 (5 bases). Matching the DNA end better, TRBJ2-7 makes the J call doubtful. Per the germline V gene, CDR1 is SEHNR and CDR2 is FQNEAQ (reference sequence). The CDR3 loop spans 14 amino acids. The CDR3 is CASSLELDYNEQYF. CDR3 nucleotide sequence: TGTGCCAGCAGCTTAGAACTAGACTACAATGAGCAGTACTTC.

This clonotype was found many times. V is TRBV12-3 or TRBV12-4 and J is TRBJ1-1; D is unclear. V lost 0 bases and J 5 bases, leaving 7 bases between the germline ends. The CDR3 is 13 amino acids. The CDR3 is CASSLALGTEAFF. The CDR3, as DNA: TGTGCCAGCAGTTTAGCGCTCGGTACTGAAGCTTTCTTT.

The genes are TRBV4-1 and TRBJ2-4; 10 bases match TRBD2. Per the germline V gene, CDR1 is MGHRA and CDR2 is YSYEKL. The CDR3 has 19 amino acids. The ends lost 1 base at V and 2 bases at J; junction bases unmatched: 11. CDR3 DNA: TGCGCCAGCAGCCAAGGATTAGCGGGGGGCCTCTGGACCAAAAACATTCAGTACTTC. It specifies CASSQGLAGGLWTKNIQYF.

This clonotype was recorded once. The rearrangement joins TRBV20-1 to TRBJ2-2; tentative D call: TRBD2 (5 bases). Germline loops: CDR1 DFQATT, CDR2 SNEGSKA (reference sequence). V was pared by 0 bases and J by 1 base, with 12 bases between. The CDR3 totals 16 residues. The chain's CDR3 is CSAREGASWNTGELFF. The CDR3 DNA follows: TGCAGTGCTAGAGAAGGTGCTAGCTGGAACACCGGGGAGCTGTTTTTT.

This clonotype has at least ten counts. The chain links TRBV10-3 to TRBJ2-7; TRBD1 matches 9 bases. The germline V gene encodes CDR1 ENHRY and CDR2 SYGVKD. CDR3 length: 14 residues. V dropped 3 bases and J dropped 4; count of bases not matched to a gene: 4. CDR3 loop: CAISDPGQGYEQYF. The DNA of the CDR3 is TGTGCCATCAGTGATCCGGGACAGGGATACGAGCAGTACTTC.

This chain joins TRBV20-1 and TRBJ2-1; 7 bases align to TRBD2. The length of the CDR3 is 19 residues. V lost 2 bases to trimming and J lost 5 bases; unmatched junction nucleotides: 21. CDR1 and CDR2 (germline): DFQATT, SNEGSKA (reference sequence). The CDR3 loop is CSARRLIGTTRRGDNEQFF. As DNA, the CDR3 is TGCAGTGCTAGACGATTAATCGGGACTACACGGAGAGGCGACAATGAGCAGTTCTTC.

The chain carries TRBV20-1 and TRBJ2-3, with D tentatively TRBD1 (6 bases). Germline V gene data show CDR1 as DFQATT and CDR2 as SNEGSKA (reference sequence). V was cut by 0 bases and J by 5 bases, with 18 bases left in between. The CDR3 covers 16 residues. The CDR3 DNA follows: TGCAGTGCTAGAGAAGGCAACATAGGCAGGGGAGATACGCAGTATTTT. This translates into CSAREGNIGRGDTQYF.

This rearrangement joins TRBV30 to TRBJ2-3, with TRBD2 matching 10 bases. J lost 6 bases, V lost 0 bases, and 6 bases had no gene match. CDR3 length: 15 amino acids. Looked up from germline, CDR1 is GTSNPN and CDR2 is SVGIG (reference sequence). This chain's CDR3 is CAWSVSSGGVDTQYF. CDR3 nucleotide sequence: TGTGCCTGGAGTGTATCGAGCGGGGGGGTTGATACGCAGTATTTT.

The CDR3 loop reads CASSIEQDPRIYGYTF. CDR3 in DNA: TGTGCCAGTAGTATAGAACAGGACCCTCGGATCTATGGCTACACCTTC. The chain joins TRBV19 to TRBJ1-2, with D tentatively TRBD1 (5 bases). V was trimmed by 0 bases and J by 4 bases, leaving 15 bases between them. In germline, CDR1 is LNHDA, CDR2 SQIVND (reference sequence). The CDR3 totals 16 residues.

This clonotype has a count of ten or more. This chain uses TRBV20-1 with TRBJ2-7, with 8 nucleotides matching TRBD1. CDR3 size: 17 residues. Germline loops: CDR1 DFQATT, CDR2 SNEGSKA (reference sequence). Unmatched junction bases numbered 15, after V lost 4 bases and J lost 1 base. This CDR3 reads CSATGQGYSPGSYEQYF. In nucleotides, the CDR3 is TGCAGTGCTACCGGACAGGGATATTCTCCTGGGTCCTACGAGCAGTACTTC.

J is TRBJ1-4 and V is TRBV6-5, with D unresolved. The germline V and J ends were trimmed by 4 bases and 0 bases, with 18 bases remaining between them. The CDR3 totals 18 residues. CDR1 is MNHEY, CDR2 SVGAGI, per germline. The chain's CDR3 is CASSLLAGSAATNEKLFF. The CDR3 nucleotides are TGTGCCAGCAGTTTACTCGCAGGAAGTGCTGCAACTAATGAAAAACTGTTTTTT.

Notes on this clonotype: A much larger clone lies one base from this, so it may be a read error. The rearrangement uses TRBV20-1 and TRBJ2-3, with D possibly being TRBD1 (5 bases). The CDR3 is 14 residues long. CDR1 and CDR2 from the germline V gene are DFQATT and SNEGSKA (reference sequence). CDR3 nucleotide sequence: TGCAGTGCCGACCCAAGGCAGCGCACAGGTACGCAGTATTTT. Its protein product is CSADPRQRTGTQYF.

The table lists this clonotype with a few counts. The chain joins TRBV9 to TRBJ2-7; 8 bases line up with TRBD1. CDR1 and CDR2 (germline): SGDLS, YYNGEE. The V segment lost 3 bases and the J segment 0 bases; nucleotides outside the gene matches: 8. The CDR3 contains 16 residues. In DNA, the CDR3 is TGTGCCAGCAGCGCATCGGGCGGGACAGGCTCCTACGAGCAGTACTTC. This translates into CASSASGGTGSYEQYF.

Notes on this clonotype: One junction end does not reproduce the germline sequence, and a read error may be involved. The J gene is TRBJ1-6, the V gene TRBV5-4, with D hard to call. CDR3 length: 13 residues. Germline lookup yields CDR1 SGHNT and CDR2 YYREEE (reference sequence). This CDR3 is CAVSHGYNSPPHF. In DNA, the CDR3 is TGTGCAGTCTCTCACGGGTATAATTCACCCCCCCACTTT.

The rearrangement uses TRBV15 and TRBJ2-7, with D unclear. V gave up 0 bases and J gave up 3 bases, with 6 bases separating them. The length of the CDR3 is 13 residues. Germline CDR1 LNHNV, CDR2 YYDKDF (reference sequence). The CDR3 bases are TGTGCCACCAGCAGAGATATAAGCTACGAGCAGTACTTC. Protein: CATSRDISYEQYF.